The 7 T cell receptor beta chains below were found in one sample sequenced in a study of vaccination effects on CD4 cells after COVID-19 (dated by TCRdb to between 2021 and 2022). After approximately 11 days of culture, CD4+ T cells were isolated with the EasySep CD4+ T cell isolation kit. Participants received two doses of either the BNT162b2 or the mRNA-1273 mRNA SARS-CoV-2 vaccine. Libraries were made using the immunoSEQ multiplex PCR assay. TCRdb took this table from immuneACCESS and kept in-frame rearrangements with V and J called. Such tables lack part of the clones; where checked against another copy, unresolved V genes explain under half of the gap, and the rest is unexplained. This sample has around 69,000 clones in its table, and around 80% of those were observed once. The ten largest clones represent 2% to 3% of the sample. Antigen specificity for these receptors is unknown. This specimen consisted of CD4+ T cells from PBMCs cultured without peptide, obtained after COVID-19 vaccination. The receptors come from a human donor who received a COVID-19 vaccine.

V is TRBV6-5 and J is TRBJ1-5; no clear D. The CDR3 spans 14 residues. Germline CDR1 is MNHEY and CDR2 is SVGAGI. Trimming left V 4 bases short and J 2 bases short, with 9 bases between. CDR3 bases: TGTGCCAGCAGTTCGAATAGGGGCAATCAGCCCCAGCATTTT. Protein: CASSSNRGNQPQHF.

The chain combines TRBV7-9 with TRBJ1-2, with unresolved D. The CDR3 runs 13 residues. V dropped 2 bases and J dropped 6 bases, with 10 bases sitting between them. Looked up from germline, CDR1 is SEHNR and CDR2 is FQNEAQ (reference sequence). The CDR3 DNA reads TGTGCCAGCAGCTTATGGTCTAGGGATGGCTACACCTTC. Amino acids: CASSLWSRDGYTF.

The CDR3 spells CASSHARTGVGYTF. CDR3 coding DNA: TGCGCCAGCAGCCATGCGCGGACAGGGGTTGGCTACACCTTC. The V gene is TRBV4-1, the J gene TRBJ1-2, with 9 positions matching TRBD1. Looked up from germline, CDR1 is MGHRA and CDR2 is YSYEKL. Germline trimming cut 3 bases from V and 7 bases from J; bases unmatched to any gene: 6. The CDR3 extends over 14 amino acids.

The chain joins TRBV3-1 (or the pseudogene TRBV3-2) to TRBJ1-4, with TRBD1 identical over 9 bases. Per germline, CDR1 LGHDT and CDR2 YNNKEL (reference sequence). With V trimmed by 0 bases and J by 14 bases, 10 bases remained unmatched. CDR3 length: 15 residues. CDR3 loop: CASSQDSGTGRGLFF. The CDR3 DNA reads TGTGCCAGCAGCCAAGATTCGGGGACAGGGAGGGGGCTGTTTTTT.

CDR3 sequence: CASSLFPGVGKGTEAFF. DNA for the CDR3: TGTGCCAGCAGTTTATTTCCAGGGGTGGGTAAGGGCACTGAAGCTTTCTTT. V is TRBV27 and J is TRBJ1-1; D might be TRBD1 (6 bases). The CDR3 length is 17 residues. The V gene's germline CDR1 is MNHEY and CDR2 SMNVEV (reference sequence). Deletions cut 1 base from V and 4 bases from J, with 19 bases between.

The chain employs TRBV27 and TRBJ1-5; D gene uncertain. The V gene's germline CDR1 is MNHEY and CDR2 SMNVEV (reference sequence). This CDR3 is built from 15 residues. Trimming cost V 4 bases and J 0 bases, with 10 bases left between them. CDR3 residues: CASSSPLNSNQPQHF. The CDR3 nucleotides read TGTGCCAGCAGTTCACCCCTTAATAGCAATCAGCCCCAGCATTTT.

The chain uses TRBV25-1 and TRBJ1-4, with a weak D call TRBD1 (5 bases). This CDR3 is 13 amino acids long. Germline CDR1 MGHDK, CDR2 SYGVNS. Trimming removed 5 bases at V and 10 bases at J, with 14 bases between. CDR3 loop: CASSRDGFGKLFF. CDR3 bases: TGTGCCAGCAGTCGGGACGGGTTTGGAAAACTGTTTTTT.